The clone carrying this T cell receptor beta chain was observed a handful of times. The source of the sample is a study of identical twins. The CDR3 runs to 16 residues. Germline V lookup: CDR1 MNHNS, CDR2 SASEGT. With 1 base clipped from V and 7 bases from J, the junction kept 9 bases outside the gene matches. A single record per CDR3 protein comes from TCRdb applying MiXCR to the 5' RACE reads. The sample yields more than 250,000 distinct CDR3 sequences, under 9.5% seen once. Separately, the same data were catalogued under a study of yellow fever vaccine responses in identical twins.

The V gene is TRBV6-1, the J gene TRBJ2-7, with TRBD1 identical over 11 bases. The sample consisted of memory (CD45RO+) T cells sorted from blood. This clonotype was sampled from a woman between 18 and 29 years old in good health. CDR3 residues: CASSEDLGQGAREQYF. The CDR3, as DNA: TGTGCCAGCAGTGAAGATCTCGGACAGGGGGCACGGGAGCAGTACTTC.